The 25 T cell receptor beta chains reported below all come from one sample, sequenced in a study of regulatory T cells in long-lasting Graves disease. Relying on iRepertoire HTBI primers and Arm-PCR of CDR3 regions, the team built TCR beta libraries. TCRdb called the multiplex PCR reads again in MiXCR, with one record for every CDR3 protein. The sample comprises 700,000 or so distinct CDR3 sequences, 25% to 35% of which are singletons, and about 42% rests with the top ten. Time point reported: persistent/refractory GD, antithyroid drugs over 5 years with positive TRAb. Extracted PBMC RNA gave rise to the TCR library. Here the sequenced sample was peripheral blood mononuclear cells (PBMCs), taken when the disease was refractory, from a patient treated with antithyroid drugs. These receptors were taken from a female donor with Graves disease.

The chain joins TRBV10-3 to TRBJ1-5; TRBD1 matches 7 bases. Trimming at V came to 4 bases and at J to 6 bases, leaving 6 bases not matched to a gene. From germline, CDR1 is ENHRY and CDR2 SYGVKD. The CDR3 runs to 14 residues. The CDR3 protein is CAISVEQGFQPQHF. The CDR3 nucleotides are TGTGCCATCAGTGTAGAACAGGGGTTTCAGCCCCAGCATTTT.

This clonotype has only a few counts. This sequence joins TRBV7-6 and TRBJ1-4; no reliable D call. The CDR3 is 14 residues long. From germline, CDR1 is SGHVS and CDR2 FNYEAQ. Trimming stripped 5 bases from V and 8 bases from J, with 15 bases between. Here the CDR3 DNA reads TGTGCCAGCAGCCTAGACTCAGCGGGAGAAAAACTGTTTTTT. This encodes CASSLDSAGEKLFF.

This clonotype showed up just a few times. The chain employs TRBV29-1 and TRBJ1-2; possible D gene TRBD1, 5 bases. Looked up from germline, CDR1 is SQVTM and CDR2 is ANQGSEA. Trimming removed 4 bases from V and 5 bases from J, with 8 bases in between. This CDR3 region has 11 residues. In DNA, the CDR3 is TGCAGCGTTGTACAGGATTATGGCTACACCTTC. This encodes CSVVQDYGYTF.

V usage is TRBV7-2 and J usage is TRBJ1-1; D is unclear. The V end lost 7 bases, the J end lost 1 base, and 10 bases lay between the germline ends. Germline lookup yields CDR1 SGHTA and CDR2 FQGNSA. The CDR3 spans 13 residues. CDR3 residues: CASNRYRNTEAFF. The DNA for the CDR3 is TGTGCCAGCAACCGCTACAGGAACACTGAAGCTTTCTTT.

The CDR3 nucleotides read TGTGCCAGTAGTATATCTCCCGCGGGCAGGGGGTCCTACGAGCAGTACTTC. Protein product: CASSISPAGRGSYEQYF. The chain combines TRBV19 with TRBJ2-7; 7 bases map to TRBD1. V was pared by 2 bases and J by 1 base, with 11 bases of the junction left unmatched. The CDR3 has 17 amino acids. Germline-derived CDR1 and CDR2 are LNHDA and SQIVND (reference sequence).

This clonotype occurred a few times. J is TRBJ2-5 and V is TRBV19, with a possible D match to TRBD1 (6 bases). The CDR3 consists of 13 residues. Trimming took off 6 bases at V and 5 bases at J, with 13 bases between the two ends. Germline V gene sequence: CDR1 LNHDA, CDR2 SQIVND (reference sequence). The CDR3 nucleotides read TGTGCCAGTAGCCGGCAGGGGTACGAGACCCAGTACTTC. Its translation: CASSRQGYETQYF.

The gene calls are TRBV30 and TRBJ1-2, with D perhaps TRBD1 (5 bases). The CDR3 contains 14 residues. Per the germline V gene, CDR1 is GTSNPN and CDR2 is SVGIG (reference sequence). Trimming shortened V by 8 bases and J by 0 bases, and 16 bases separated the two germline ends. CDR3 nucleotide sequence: TGTGCCGGCCGGGACCCAGGATCTAACTATGGCTACACCTTC. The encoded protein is CAGRDPGSNYGYTF.

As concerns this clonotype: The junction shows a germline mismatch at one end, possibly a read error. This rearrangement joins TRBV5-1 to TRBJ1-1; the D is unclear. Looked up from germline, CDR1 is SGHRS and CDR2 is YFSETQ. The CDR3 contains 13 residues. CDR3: CASSQDMNTEAFF. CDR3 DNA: TGTGCCAGCAGCCAAGATATGAACACTGAAGCTTTCTTT. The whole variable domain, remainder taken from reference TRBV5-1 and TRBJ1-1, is KAGVTQTPRYLIKTRGQQVTLSCSPISGHRSVSWYQQTPGQGLQFLFEYFSETQRNKGNFPGRFSGRQFSNSRSEMNVSTLELGDSALYLCASSQDMNTEAFFGQGTRLTVV.

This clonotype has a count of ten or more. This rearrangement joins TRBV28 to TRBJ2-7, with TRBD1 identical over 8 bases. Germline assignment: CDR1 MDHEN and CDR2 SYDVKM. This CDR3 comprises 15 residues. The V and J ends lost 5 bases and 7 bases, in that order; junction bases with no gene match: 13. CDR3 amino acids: CASSPLGTGLEEQYF. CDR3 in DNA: TGTGCCAGCAGTCCCCTAGGGACAGGACTGGAAGAGCAGTACTTC.

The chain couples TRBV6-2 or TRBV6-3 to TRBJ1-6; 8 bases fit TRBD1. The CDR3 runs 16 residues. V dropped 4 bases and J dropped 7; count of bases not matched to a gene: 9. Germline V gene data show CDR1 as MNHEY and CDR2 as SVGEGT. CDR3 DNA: TGTGCCAGCAGTTCCCGACCGGGACAGGAGAATTCACCCCTCCACTTT. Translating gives CASSSRPGQENSPLHF.

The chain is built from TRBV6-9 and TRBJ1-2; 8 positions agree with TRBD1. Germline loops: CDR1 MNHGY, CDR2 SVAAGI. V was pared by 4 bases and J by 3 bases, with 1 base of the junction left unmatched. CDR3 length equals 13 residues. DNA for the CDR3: TGTGCCAGCAGTTCAGGGGGCTACTATGGCTACACCTTC. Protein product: CASSSGGYYGYTF.

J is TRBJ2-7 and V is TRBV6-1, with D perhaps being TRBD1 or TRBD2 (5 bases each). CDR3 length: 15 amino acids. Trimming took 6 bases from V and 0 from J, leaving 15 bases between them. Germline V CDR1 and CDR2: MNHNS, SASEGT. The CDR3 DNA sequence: TGTGCCAGCAGGGAGACCGGGACGGCCTCCTACGAGCAGTACTTC. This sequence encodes CASRETGTASYEQYF.

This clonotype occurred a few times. CDR3 DNA: TGTGCCAGCATGGGTTTTAAGTTCGGGGCCGGGGAACTAATGGGGAACACTGAAGCTTTCTTT. Residues: CASMGFKFGAGELMGNTEAFF. J is TRBJ1-1 and V is TRBV27; D may be TRBD1 (5 bases). This CDR3 spans 21 amino acids. Looked up from germline, CDR1 is MNHEY and CDR2 is SMNVEV (reference sequence). V shed 7 bases and J shed 1 base, with 34 bases lying between them.

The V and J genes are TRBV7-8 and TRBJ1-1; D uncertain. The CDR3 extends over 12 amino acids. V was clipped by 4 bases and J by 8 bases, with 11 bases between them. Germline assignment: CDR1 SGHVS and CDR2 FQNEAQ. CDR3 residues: CASSSIGKEAFF. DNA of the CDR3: TGTGCCAGCAGCTCCATCGGGAAAGAAGCTTTCTTT.

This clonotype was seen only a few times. In DNA, the CDR3 is TGTGCCAGCAGCCAGCATTTGAACACTGAAGCTTTCTTT. Its protein is CASSQHLNTEAFF. The chain couples TRBV3-1 to TRBJ1-1; unclear D gene. This CDR3 spans 13 amino acids. Looked up from germline, CDR1 is LGHDT and CDR2 is YNNKEL (reference sequence). Trimming left V 3 bases short and J 0 bases short, with 5 bases between.

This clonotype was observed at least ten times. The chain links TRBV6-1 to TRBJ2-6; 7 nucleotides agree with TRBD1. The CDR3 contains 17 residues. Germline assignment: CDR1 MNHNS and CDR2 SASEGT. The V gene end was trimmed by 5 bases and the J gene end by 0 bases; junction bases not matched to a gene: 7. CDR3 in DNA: TGTGCCAGCAGTAGAAGGGGGCGGAGCTCTGGGGCCAACGTCCTGACTTTC. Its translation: CASSRRGRSSGANVLTF.

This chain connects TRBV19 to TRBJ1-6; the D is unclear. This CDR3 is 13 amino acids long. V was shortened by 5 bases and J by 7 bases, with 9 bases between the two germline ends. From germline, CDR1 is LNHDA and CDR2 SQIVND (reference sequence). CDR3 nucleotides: TGTGCCAGTAGTTCTAGCTCGAATTCACCCCTCCACTTT. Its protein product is CASSSSSNSPLHF.

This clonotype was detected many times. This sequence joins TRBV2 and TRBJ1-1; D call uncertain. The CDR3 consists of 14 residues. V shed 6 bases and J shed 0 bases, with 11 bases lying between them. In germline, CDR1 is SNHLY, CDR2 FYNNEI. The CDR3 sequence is CASRGQSLNTEAFF. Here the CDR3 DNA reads TGTGCCAGCAGAGGCCAGAGTTTGAACACTGAAGCTTTCTTT.

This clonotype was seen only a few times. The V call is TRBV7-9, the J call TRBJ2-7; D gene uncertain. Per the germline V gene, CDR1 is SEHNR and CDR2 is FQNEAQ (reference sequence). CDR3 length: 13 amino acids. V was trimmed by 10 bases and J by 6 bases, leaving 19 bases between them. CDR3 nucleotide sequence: TGTGCCACCAAGGATGTCGGTGGTGGCGAGCAGTACTTC. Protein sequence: CATKDVGGGEQYF.

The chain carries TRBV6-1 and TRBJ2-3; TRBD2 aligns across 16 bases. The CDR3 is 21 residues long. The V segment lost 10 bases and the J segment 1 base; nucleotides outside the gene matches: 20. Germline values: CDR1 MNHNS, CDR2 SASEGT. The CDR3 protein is CAISPRGTSGRALFGTDTQYF. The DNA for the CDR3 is TGTGCCATCAGCCCCCGAGGGACTAGCGGGAGGGCCCTGTTCGGCACAGATACGCAGTATTTT.

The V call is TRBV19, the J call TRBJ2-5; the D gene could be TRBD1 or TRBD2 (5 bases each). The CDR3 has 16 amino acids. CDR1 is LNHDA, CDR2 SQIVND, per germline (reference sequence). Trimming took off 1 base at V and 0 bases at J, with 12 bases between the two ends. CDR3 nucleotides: TGTGCCAGTAGTATAGCCCTGGGACGGAACCAAGAGACCCAGTACTTC. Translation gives CASSIALGRNQETQYF. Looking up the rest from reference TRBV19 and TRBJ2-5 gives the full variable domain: DGGITQSPKYLFRKEGQNVTLSCEQNLNHDAMYWYRQDPGQGLRLIYYSQIVNDFQKGDIAEGYSVSREKKESFPLTVTSAQKNPTAFYLCASSIALGRNQETQYFGPGTRLLVL.

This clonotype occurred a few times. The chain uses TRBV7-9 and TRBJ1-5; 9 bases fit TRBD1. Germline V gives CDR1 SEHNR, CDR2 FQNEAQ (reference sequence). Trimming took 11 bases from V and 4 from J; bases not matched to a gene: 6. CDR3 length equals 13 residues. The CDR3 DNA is TGTGCCCCCGGACAGGGGAGGAATCAGCCCCAGCATTTT. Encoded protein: CAPGQGRNQPQHF.

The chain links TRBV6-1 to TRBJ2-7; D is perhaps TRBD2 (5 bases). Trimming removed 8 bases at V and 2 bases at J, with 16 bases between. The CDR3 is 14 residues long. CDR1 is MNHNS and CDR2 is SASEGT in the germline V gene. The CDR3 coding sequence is TGTGCCAGCTCTATTGAACGGGGTCCCTACGAGCAGTACTTC. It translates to CASSIERGPYEQYF.

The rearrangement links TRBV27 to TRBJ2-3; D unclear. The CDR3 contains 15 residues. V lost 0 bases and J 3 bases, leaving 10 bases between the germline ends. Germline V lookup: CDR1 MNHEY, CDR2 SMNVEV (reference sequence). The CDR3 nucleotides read TGTGCCAGCAGTTTATCGGTTTCAGGAACAGATACGCAGTATTTT. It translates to CASSLSVSGTDTQYF.

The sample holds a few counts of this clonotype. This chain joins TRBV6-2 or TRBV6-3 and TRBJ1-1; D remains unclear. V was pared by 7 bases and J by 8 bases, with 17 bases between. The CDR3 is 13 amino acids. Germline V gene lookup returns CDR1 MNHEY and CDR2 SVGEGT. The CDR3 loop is CASNQPPGAEAFF. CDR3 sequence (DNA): TGTGCCAGCAACCAACCCCCGGGAGCCGAAGCTTTCTTT.